These 10 T cell receptor beta chains came from one sample sequenced in a study of identical twins. TCRdb used MiXCR to reprocess the 5' RACE reads, holding one entry per CDR3 protein. The sample records some 900,000 distinct CDR3 sequences, around an eighth being singletons. These data also featured in a second study, about yellow fever vaccine responses in identical twins.

Sequencing input: PBMCs. These receptors were collected from a woman aged 18-29 years in good health.

The rearrangement links TRBV7-6 to TRBJ2-7; D uncertain. This CDR3 comprises 12 residues. Trimming pared 8 bases from V and 3 bases from J, leaving 11 bases between. Germline CDR1 reads SGHVS; CDR2 reads FNYEAQ. The CDR3 protein is CASGAGGYEQYF. CDR3 nucleotide sequence: TGTGCCAGCGGAGCCGGCGGCTACGAGCAGTACTTC.

This clonotype was counted only a few times. The V gene is TRBV4-1, the J gene TRBJ2-5, with 7 bases fitting TRBD1. The junction had 6 bases not matched to a gene; V was cut back by 6 bases and J by 2 bases. CDR1 and CDR2 from the germline V gene are MGHRA and YSYEKL. This CDR3 is 14 amino acids long. The CDR3 DNA reads TGCGCCAGCAGACGACAGGGTGGGCAAGAGACCCAGTACTTC. Translated, it gives CASRRQGGQETQYF.

The chain's CDR3 is CSARPPDSPNTEAFF. In DNA, the CDR3 is TGCAGTGCTAGACCCCCGGACAGTCCGAACACTGAAGCTTTCTTT. V gene TRBV20-1 combines with J gene TRBJ1-1; a possible D gene is TRBD1 (6 bases). Trimming cost V 2 bases and J 1 base, with 14 bases left between them. The CDR3 covers 15 residues. Germline assignment: CDR1 DFQATT and CDR2 SNEGSKA (reference sequence).

This clonotype was seen a handful of times. The chain employs TRBV10-3 and TRBJ2-7; D perhaps matches TRBD1 (6 bases). The length of the CDR3 is 12 residues. The germline CDR1 and CDR2 sequences are ENHRY and SYGVKD. V lost 6 bases and J 4 bases, leaving 10 bases between the germline ends. CDR3 protein: CAISLQGYEQYF. The CDR3 region has the DNA TGTGCCATCAGCCTACAGGGTTACGAGCAGTACTTC.

DNA of the CDR3: TGTGCCAGCATTGGACAGGGGGCACCCTACGAGCAGTACGTC. Protein sequence: CASIGQGAPYEQYV. The J gene is TRBJ2-7, the V gene TRBV6-1; TRBD1 agrees at 11 bases. Trimming cost V 7 bases and J 2 bases; bases outside gene matches: 4. CDR1 and CDR2 from the germline V gene are MNHNS and SASEGT. This CDR3 has 14 amino acids.

The rearrangement links TRBV6-5 to TRBJ2-1; the D is unclear. V lost 3 bases to trimming and J lost 8 bases, with 17 bases between them. CDR1 and CDR2 (germline): MNHEY, SVGAGI. The CDR3 totals 15 residues. The CDR3 sequence is CASSYGSRAHDEQFF. In nucleotides, the CDR3 is TGTGCCAGCAGTTATGGCAGTCGGGCACACGATGAGCAGTTCTTC.

Points on this clonotype: Mismatch with germline at one junction end may stem from a read error. The chain links TRBV3-1 to TRBJ2-5, with TRBD2 identical over 9 bases. CDR1 and CDR2 (germline): LGHDT, YNNKEL (reference sequence). The CDR3 is made up of 16 amino acids. The CDR3 nucleotides read TGTGCCTGCAGCCCTATCGGGCGGGAGGGCGGTGAGACCCAGTACTTC. As protein: CACSPIGREGGETQYF.

This clonotype was seen only a few times. The V gene is TRBV28, the J gene TRBJ2-1; 10 nucleotides match TRBD2. V shed 6 bases, J shed 2 bases, and the junction held 16 bases outside the gene matches. Per the germline V gene, CDR1 is MDHEN and CDR2 is SYDVKM. There are 19 residues in the CDR3. In DNA, the CDR3 is TGTGCCAGCAGCTCAGCTGGCCTAGCGGGAGTGTCACCCTACAATGAGCAGTTCTTC. The encoded protein is CASSSAGLAGVSPYNEQFF.

The chain carries TRBV7-9 and TRBJ1-2; a possible D gene is TRBD1 (5 bases). V shed 4 bases and J shed 7 bases, with 10 bases lying between them. Germline V CDR1 and CDR2: SEHNR, FQNEAQ (reference sequence). There are 12 residues in the CDR3. The CDR3 here is CASSSGSAGYTF. The CDR3 nucleotides are TGTGCCAGCAGCTCAGGGTCCGCTGGCTACACCTTC.

This chain links TRBV12-3 or TRBV12-4 with TRBJ1-1; 7 bases match TRBD1. V shed 6 bases, J shed 2 bases, and the junction held 9 bases outside the gene matches. The CDR3 is 15 amino acids. The CDR3 coding sequence is TGTGCCAGCAGGACCATGACAGGGATCAACACTGAAGCTTTCTTT. Encoded protein: CASRTMTGINTEAFF.